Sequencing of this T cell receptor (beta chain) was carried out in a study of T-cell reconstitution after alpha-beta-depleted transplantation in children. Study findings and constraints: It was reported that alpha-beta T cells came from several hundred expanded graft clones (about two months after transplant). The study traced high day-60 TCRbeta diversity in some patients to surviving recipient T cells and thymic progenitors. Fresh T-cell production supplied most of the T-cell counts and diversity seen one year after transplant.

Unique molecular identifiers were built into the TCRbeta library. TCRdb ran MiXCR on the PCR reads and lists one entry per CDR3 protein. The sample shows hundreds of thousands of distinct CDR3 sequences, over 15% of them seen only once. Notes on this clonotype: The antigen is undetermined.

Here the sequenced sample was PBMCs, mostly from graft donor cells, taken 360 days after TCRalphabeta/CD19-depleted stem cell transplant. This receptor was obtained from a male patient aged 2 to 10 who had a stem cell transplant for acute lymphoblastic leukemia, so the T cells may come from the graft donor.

CDR3 sequence (DNA): TGCAGCGTTGAAGGCGGATCCACAGATACGCAGTATTTT. Translation: CSVEGGSTDTQYF. The V call is TRBV29-1, the J call TRBJ2-3; no clear D. V was cut by 1 base and J by 2 bases, with 7 bases left in between. The CDR3 is 13 amino acids. Germline CDR1 is SQVTM and CDR2 is ANQGSEA.